This T cell receptor beta chain was retrieved from a study of graft-versus-host responses after intestinal transplantation. Looking at the study overall: Each recipient received a multivisceral, liver-intestinal, or isolated intestinal graft. For approximately three years after anti-thymocyte globulin induction, all recipients took tacrolimus and steroids.

Overall study findings and caveats: Those patients showing graft-donor T cell macrochimerism displayed high graft-versus-host to host-versus-graft clonal ratios in allografts.

Tissue processing of the graft released intraepithelial and lamina propria lymphocytes from it. Some clones are missing from TCRdb's copy, which holds only in-frame ones; the method was immunoSEQ multiplex PCR. This table has tens of thousands of clones, roughly 87% appearing once. Of note for this clone: Its antigen remains unidentified.

The specimen was ileum tissue, collected 200 to 210 days after intestinal transplant. The clonotype originates from a human patient who received an intestinal transplant, so some T cells may come from the graft donor.

For the CDR3, the DNA is TGTGCCAGCAGCCAACCTAATTCACCCCTCCACTTT. This sequence encodes CASSQPNSPLHF. This chain joins TRBV4-2 and TRBJ1-6; D is uncertain. The CDR3 extends over 12 amino acids. Trimming took off 2 bases at V and 6 bases at J, with 2 bases between the two ends. Germline V gene data show CDR1 as LGHNA and CDR2 as YNFKEQ.